The rows below give T cell receptor beta chains drawn from one sample of a study of T cells in Graves' hyperthyroidism and ophthalmopathy. One entry per CDR3 protein, called by TCRdb with MiXCR from the multiplex PCR reads. The repertoire holds around 760,000 distinct CDR3 sequences, with approximately 40% as singletons. The sample consisted of blood. Source of these receptors: a middle-aged woman with Graves' hyperthyroidism. Both conserved end residues are part of each CDR3. Fields, in order: D gene, V gene, J gene, clone size, CDR3 protein, CDR3 DNA. A D gene is named only where the DNA matches it firmly. Rows give clone size only sometimes, using once, few, many, or a class for an expanded clone.

D gene: .
V gene: TRBV12-3/TRBV12-4
J gene: TRBJ2-5
clone size: many
CDR3 protein: CASSFMGSIQETQYF
CDR3 DNA: TGTGCCAGCAGTTTTATGGGCAGCATTCAAGAGACCCAGTACTTC

D gene: .
V gene: TRBV7-9
J gene: TRBJ1-2
clone size: .
CDR3 protein: CASSPGSVNYGYTF
CDR3 DNA: TGTGCCAGCAGCCCCGGGTCTGTTAACTATGGCTACACCTTC

D gene: .
V gene: TRBV7-6
J gene: TRBJ1-2
clone size: many
CDR3 protein: CASSLDRVYGYTF
CDR3 DNA: TGTGCCAGCAGCTTAGATCGGGTCTATGGCTACACCTTC

D gene: .
V gene: TRBV29-1
J gene: TRBJ1-2
clone size: many
CDR3 protein: CSVEDTSGYGYTF
CDR3 DNA: TGCAGCGTTGAAGACACCAGTGGCTATGGCTACACCTTC

D gene: TRBD1
V gene: TRBV6-6
J gene: TRBJ2-6
clone size: once
CDR3 protein: CASSWGQGAYVLTF
CDR3 DNA: TGTGCCAGCAGTTGGGGACAGGGGGCCTACGTCCTGACTTTC

D gene: .
V gene: TRBV6-1
J gene: TRBJ2-6
clone size: few
CDR3 protein: CASSEAVRGVNVLTF
CDR3 DNA: TGTGCCAGCAGTGAAGCGGTCCGAGGGGTTAACGTCCTGACTTTC

D gene: TRBD1
V gene: TRBV29-1
J gene: TRBJ2-6
clone size: few
CDR3 protein: CSVVGTAGANVLTF
CDR3 DNA: TGCAGCGTTGTCGGGACAGCTGGGGCCAACGTCCTGACTTTC

D gene: .
V gene: TRBV9
J gene: TRBJ2-7
clone size: many
CDR3 protein: CASSVGGGAYEQYF
CDR3 DNA: TGTGCCAGCAGCGTAGGAGGGGGAGCCTACGAGCAGTACTTC

D gene: .
V gene: TRBV7-2
J gene: TRBJ1-2
clone size: once
CDR3 protein: CASSFRRGAKNYGYTF
CDR3 DNA: TGTGCCAGCAGCTTCCGTAGGGGGGCGAAGAACTATGGCTACACCTTC

D gene: .
V gene: TRBV12-3/TRBV12-4
J gene: TRBJ1-3
clone size: .
CDR3 protein: CASSSGALTGNTIYF
CDR3 DNA: TGTGCCAGCAGTTCAGGCGCCCTAACTGGAAACACCATATATTTT

D gene: .
V gene: TRBV19
J gene: TRBJ2-2
clone size: .
CDR3 protein: CASSWGPNTGELFF
CDR3 DNA: TGTGCCAGTAGTTGGGGTCCAAACACCGGGGAGCTGTTTTTT

D gene: .
V gene: TRBV2
J gene: TRBJ2-7
clone size: .
CDR3 protein: CASNWQGSYEQYF
CDR3 DNA: TGTGCCAGCAATTGGCAGGGCTCCTACGAGCAGTACTTC

D gene: TRBD2
V gene: TRBV10-3
J gene: TRBJ2-7
clone size: many
CDR3 protein: CAISESSGVGEQYF
CDR3 DNA: TGTGCCATCAGTGAGTCGAGCGGGGTAGGTGAGCAGTACTTC

D gene: .
V gene: TRBV29-1
J gene: TRBJ1-1
clone size: once
CDR3 protein: CSVRTGVAFF
CDR3 DNA: TGCAGCGTCCGGACGGGGGTAGCTTTCTTT

D gene: TRBD2
V gene: TRBV7-9
J gene: TRBJ2-7
clone size: .
CDR3 protein: CGGSLAAGPHCEQYF
CDR3 DNA: TGTGGGGGCAGCTTAGCAGCGGGACCGCACTGCGAGCAGTACTTC

D gene: TRBD1
V gene: TRBV19
J gene: TRBJ1-1
clone size: .
CDR3 protein: CASSSPQGSEAFF
CDR3 DNA: TGTGCCAGTAGTAGTCCACAGGGGTCTGAAGCTTTCTTT

D gene: .
V gene: TRBV2
J gene: TRBJ1-5
clone size: many
CDR3 protein: CASLNSGGSQHF
CDR3 DNA: TGTGCCAGCTTAAACTCTGGCGGGTCCCAGCATTTT

D gene: TRBD1
V gene: TRBV6-1
J gene: TRBJ1-4
clone size: .
CDR3 protein: CASKPVSGQGGEKLFF
CDR3 DNA: TGTGCCAGCAAACCAGTATCAGGACAGGGCGGCGAAAAACTGTTTTTT

D gene: .
V gene: TRBV4-1
J gene: TRBJ2-5
clone size: few
CDR3 protein: CASSHQDGEETQYF
CDR3 DNA: TGCGCCAGCAGCCATCAAGACGGGGAGGAGACCCAGTACTTC

D gene: .
V gene: TRBV6-6
J gene: TRBJ2-7
clone size: few
CDR3 protein: CASRRQESYEQYF
CDR3 DNA: TGTGCCAGCCGCCGACAGGAGTCCTACGAGCAGTACTTC

D gene: .
V gene: TRBV5-6
J gene: TRBJ1-1
clone size: many
CDR3 protein: CASSLGGRANTEAFF
CDR3 DNA: TGTGCCAGCAGCCTTGGAGGACGGGCGAACACTGAAGCTTTCTTT

D gene: .
V gene: TRBV7-2
J gene: TRBJ1-1
clone size: many
CDR3 protein: CASSLEEENTEAFF
CDR3 DNA: TGTGCCAGCAGCTTAGAGGAGGAGAACACTGAAGCTTTCTTT

D gene: .
V gene: TRBV20-1
J gene: TRBJ1-4
clone size: .
CDR3 protein: CSAPASRTNEKLFF
CDR3 DNA: TGCAGTGCCCCGGCTTCACGGACTAATGAAAAACTGTTTTTT

D gene: TRBD1
V gene: TRBV2
J gene: TRBJ1-1
clone size: many
CDR3 protein: CASSEGQGLNTEAFF
CDR3 DNA: TGTGCCAGCAGTGAAGGACAGGGTTTGAACACTGAAGCTTTCTTT

D gene: .
V gene: TRBV6-6
J gene: TRBJ1-5
clone size: .
CDR3 protein: CASPRVGDSNQPQHF
CDR3 DNA: TGTGCCAGTCCGAGAGTAGGAGATAGCAATCAGCCCCAGCATTTT

D gene: .
V gene: TRBV2
J gene: TRBJ1-3
clone size: many
CDR3 protein: CASSAMRGSGNTIYF
CDR3 DNA: TGTGCCAGCAGCGCGATGAGGGGCTCTGGAAACACCATATATTTT

D gene: .
V gene: TRBV6-5
J gene: TRBJ2-2
clone size: .
CDR3 protein: CASSLFAGASGELFF
CDR3 DNA: TGTGCCAGCAGTTTATTCGCAGGGGCGTCCGGGGAGCTGTTTTTT

D gene: .
V gene: TRBV19
J gene: TRBJ1-1
clone size: .
CDR3 protein: CATWRGNTEAFF
CDR3 DNA: TGTGCAACCTGGAGGGGGAACACTGAAGCTTTCTTT

D gene: .
V gene: TRBV10-3
J gene: TRBJ2-2
clone size: many
CDR3 protein: CAIRWTGELFF
CDR3 DNA: TGTGCCATCAGGTGGACCGGGGAGCTGTTTTTT

D gene: .
V gene: TRBV7-2
J gene: TRBJ1-4
clone size: .
CDR3 protein: CASSLMGWIGVNEKLFF
CDR3 DNA: TGTGCCAGCAGCTTAATGGGGTGGATAGGGGTAAATGAAAAACTGTTTTTT

D gene: .
V gene: TRBV11-2
J gene: TRBJ1-3
clone size: .
CDR3 protein: CASSLNLGSRNTIYF
CDR3 DNA: TGTGCCAGCAGCTTGAATCTCGGCTCTAGAAACACCATATATTTT

D gene: TRBD1
V gene: TRBV12-3/TRBV12-4
J gene: TRBJ1-2
clone size: .
CDR3 protein: CASRESGQGVYGYTF
CDR3 DNA: TGTGCCAGCAGAGAGTCGGGACAGGGCGTCTATGGCTACACCTTC

D gene: .
V gene: TRBV19
J gene: TRBJ1-3
clone size: .
CDR3 protein: CASKNRARGNTIYF
CDR3 DNA: TGTGCCAGTAAGAACAGGGCGCGCGGAAACACCATATATTTT

D gene: .
V gene: TRBV13
J gene: TRBJ2-2
clone size: few
CDR3 protein: CASSGSGPLWDTGELFF
CDR3 DNA: TGTGCCAGCAGCGGGTCCGGCCCGCTATGGGACACCGGGGAGCTGTTTTTT

D gene: .
V gene: TRBV6-6
J gene: TRBJ1-5
clone size: few
CDR3 protein: CASSYSFRGGNQPQHF
CDR3 DNA: TGTGCCAGCAGTTACTCGTTCCGGGGTGGCAATCAGCCCCAGCATTTT

D gene: .
V gene: TRBV20-1
J gene: TRBJ1-6
clone size: .
CDR3 protein: CSAREGYRGSPLHF
CDR3 DNA: TGCAGTGCTAGAGAGGGGTACCGAGGTTCACCCCTCCACTTT

D gene: .
V gene: TRBV7-6
J gene: TRBJ2-5
clone size: .
CDR3 protein: CASSFARGTQYF
CDR3 DNA: TGTGCCAGCAGTTTCGCGCGGGGGACCCAGTACTTC

D gene: .
V gene: TRBV20-1
J gene: TRBJ1-1
clone size: many
CDR3 protein: CSARDPASLNTEAFF
CDR3 DNA: TGCAGTGCTAGAGATCCGGCCAGTCTGAACACTGAAGCTTTCTTT

D gene: .
V gene: TRBV29-1
J gene: TRBJ2-5
clone size: many
CDR3 protein: CSVDTKETQYF
CDR3 DNA: TGCAGCGTTGATACGAAAGAGACCCAGTACTTC

D gene: TRBD1
V gene: TRBV25-1
J gene: TRBJ2-7
clone size: .
CDR3 protein: CASSFSNTGTGEQYF
CDR3 DNA: TGTGCCAGCAGTTTCAGTAACACAGGGACAGGCGAGCAGTACTTC

D gene: .
V gene: TRBV7-2
J gene: TRBJ1-2
clone size: many
CDR3 protein: CASSLYQKLNYGYTF
CDR3 DNA: TGTGCCAGCAGCTTATATCAGAAACTTAACTATGGCTACACCTTC

D gene: .
V gene: TRBV19
J gene: TRBJ2-7
clone size: few
CDR3 protein: CASTGGRTYEQYF
CDR3 DNA: TGTGCCAGTACGGGGGGCAGGACCTACGAGCAGTACTTC

D gene: TRBD1
V gene: TRBV5-6
J gene: TRBJ1-1
clone size: many
CDR3 protein: CASSLTLRGQEAFF
CDR3 DNA: TGTGCCAGCAGCTTAACCCTCAGGGGGCAAGAAGCTTTCTTT

D gene: .
V gene: TRBV29-1
J gene: TRBJ1-3
clone size: many
CDR3 protein: CSVEKAPFSGNTIYF
CDR3 DNA: TGCAGCGTTGAGAAGGCACCTTTTTCTGGAAACACCATATATTTT

D gene: .
V gene: TRBV7-9
J gene: TRBJ1-2
clone size: many
CDR3 protein: CASSLGKEGYTF
CDR3 DNA: TGTGCCAGCAGCTTGGGAAAGGAAGGCTACACCTTC

D gene: .
V gene: TRBV5-4
J gene: TRBJ1-2
clone size: many
CDR3 protein: CASSLKGSYGYTF
CDR3 DNA: TGTGCCAGCAGCTTGAAGGGGTCCTATGGCTACACCTTC

D gene: .
V gene: TRBV29-1
J gene: TRBJ1-1
clone size: .
CDR3 protein: CSADALNTEAFF
CDR3 DNA: TGCAGCGCCGACGCTCTGAACACTGAAGCTTTCTTT